The clone carrying this T cell receptor (beta chain) was observed many times. The sample originates from a study of Graves' ophthalmopathy and Graves' hyperthyroidism. Amplifying from RNA transcripts, the study obtained TCR beta CDR3 regions. An opening RT-PCR round employed HTBI primers and preceded a second-round multiplex PCR. TCRdb ran MiXCR on the multiplex PCR reads and lists one entry per CDR3 protein. The repertoire holds about 420,000 distinct CDR3 sequences, with roughly 21% as singletons. This CDR3 is built from 14 residues. Per germline, CDR1 MNHEY and CDR2 SVGEGT. V lost 6 bases to trimming and J lost 8 bases, with 19 bases between them.

The rearrangement joins TRBV6-2 or TRBV6-3 to TRBJ1-2; D not certain. The TCR comes from a young woman with stable Graves' hyperthyroidism. The sequencing input was peripheral blood. The CDR3 DNA reads TGTGCCAGCAGACATGACGGAGGATCTTTGGGCTACACCTTC. Translated: CASRHDGGSLGYTF.